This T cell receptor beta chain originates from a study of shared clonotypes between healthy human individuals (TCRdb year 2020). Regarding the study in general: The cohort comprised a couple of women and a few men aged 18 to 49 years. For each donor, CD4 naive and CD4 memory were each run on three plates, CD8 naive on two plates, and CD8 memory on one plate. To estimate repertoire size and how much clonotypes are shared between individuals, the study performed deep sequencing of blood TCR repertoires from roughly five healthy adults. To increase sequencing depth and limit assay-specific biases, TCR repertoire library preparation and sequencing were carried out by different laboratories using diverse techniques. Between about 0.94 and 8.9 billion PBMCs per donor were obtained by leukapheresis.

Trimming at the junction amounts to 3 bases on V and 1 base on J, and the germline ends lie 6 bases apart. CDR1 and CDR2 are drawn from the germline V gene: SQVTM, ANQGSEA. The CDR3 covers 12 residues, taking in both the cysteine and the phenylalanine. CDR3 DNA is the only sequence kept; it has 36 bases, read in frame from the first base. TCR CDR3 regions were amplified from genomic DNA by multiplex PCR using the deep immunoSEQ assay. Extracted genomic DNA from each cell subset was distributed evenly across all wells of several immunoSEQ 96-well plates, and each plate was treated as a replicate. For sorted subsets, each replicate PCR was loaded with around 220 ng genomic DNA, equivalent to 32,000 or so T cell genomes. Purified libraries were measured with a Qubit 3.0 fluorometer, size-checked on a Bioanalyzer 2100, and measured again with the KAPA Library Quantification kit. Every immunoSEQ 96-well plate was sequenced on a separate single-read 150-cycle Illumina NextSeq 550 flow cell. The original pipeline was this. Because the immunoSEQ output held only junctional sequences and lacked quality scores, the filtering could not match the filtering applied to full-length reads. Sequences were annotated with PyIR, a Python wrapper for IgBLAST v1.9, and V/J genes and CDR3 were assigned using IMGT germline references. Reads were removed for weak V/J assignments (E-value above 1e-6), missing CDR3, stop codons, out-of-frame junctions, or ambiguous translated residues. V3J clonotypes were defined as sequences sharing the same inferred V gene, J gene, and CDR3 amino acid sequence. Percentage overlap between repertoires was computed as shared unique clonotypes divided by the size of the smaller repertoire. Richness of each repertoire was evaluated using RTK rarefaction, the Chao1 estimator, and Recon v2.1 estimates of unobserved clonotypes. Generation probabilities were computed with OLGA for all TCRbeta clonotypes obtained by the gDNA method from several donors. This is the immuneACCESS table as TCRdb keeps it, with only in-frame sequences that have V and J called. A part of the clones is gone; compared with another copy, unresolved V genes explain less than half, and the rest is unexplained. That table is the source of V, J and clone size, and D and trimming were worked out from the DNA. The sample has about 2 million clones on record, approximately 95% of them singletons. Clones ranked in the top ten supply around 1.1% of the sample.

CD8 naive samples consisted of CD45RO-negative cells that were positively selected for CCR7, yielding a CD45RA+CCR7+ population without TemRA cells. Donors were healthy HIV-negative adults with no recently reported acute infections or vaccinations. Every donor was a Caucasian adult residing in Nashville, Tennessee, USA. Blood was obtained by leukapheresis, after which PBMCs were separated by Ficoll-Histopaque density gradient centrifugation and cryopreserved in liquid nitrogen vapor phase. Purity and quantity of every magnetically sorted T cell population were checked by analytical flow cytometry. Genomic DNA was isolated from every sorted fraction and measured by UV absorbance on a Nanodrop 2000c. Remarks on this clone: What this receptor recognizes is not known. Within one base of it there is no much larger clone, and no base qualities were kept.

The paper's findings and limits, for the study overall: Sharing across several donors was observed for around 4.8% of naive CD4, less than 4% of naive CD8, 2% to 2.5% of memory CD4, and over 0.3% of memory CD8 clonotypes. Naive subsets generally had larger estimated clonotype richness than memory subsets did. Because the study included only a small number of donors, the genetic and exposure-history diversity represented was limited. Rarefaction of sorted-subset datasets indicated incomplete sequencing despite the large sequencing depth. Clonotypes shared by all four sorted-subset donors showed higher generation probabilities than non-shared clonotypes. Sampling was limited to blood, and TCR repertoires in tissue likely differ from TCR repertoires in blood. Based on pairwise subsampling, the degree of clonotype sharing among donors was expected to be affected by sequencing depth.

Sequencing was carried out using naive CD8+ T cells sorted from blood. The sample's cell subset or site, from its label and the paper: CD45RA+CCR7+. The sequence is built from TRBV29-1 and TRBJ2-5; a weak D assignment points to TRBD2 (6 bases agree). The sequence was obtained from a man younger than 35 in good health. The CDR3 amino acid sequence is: CSVEEGQETQYF. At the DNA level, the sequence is TGCAGCGTTGAGGAGGGCCAAGAGACCCAGTACTTC.